These 26 T cell receptor beta chains were all obtained from the same sample, sequenced in a study of identical twins. TCRdb recomputed calls from the 5' RACE reads with MiXCR, one row per CDR3 protein. The table shows 700,000 or so distinct CDR3 sequences, with approximately 21% occurring only once. These data also featured in a second study, about T cells expressing NK-cell markers.

Source material: PBMCs. These receptors all stem from a woman between 18 and 30 years old in good health.

This clonotype was counted a few times. The chain combines TRBV6-2 or TRBV6-3 with TRBJ2-1; 16 nucleotides align to TRBD2. The CDR3 runs 19 residues. V dropped 4 bases and J dropped 0; count of bases not matched to a gene: 6. In germline, CDR1 is MNHEY, CDR2 SVGEGT. CDR3 nucleotides: TGTGCCAGCAGTTCCCCCGGGACTAGCGGGGGGGTCTCCTACAATGAGCAGTTCTTC. Translated, it gives CASSSPGTSGGVSYNEQFF.

Ten or more counts support this clonotype. V usage is TRBV5-1 and J usage is TRBJ2-1; 8 bases are a match to TRBD1. Trimming took 0 bases from V and 4 from J; bases not matched to a gene: 6. The V gene's germline CDR1 is SGHRS and CDR2 YFSETQ. This CDR3 has 16 amino acids. The CDR3 reads CASSLGTGRGYNEQFF. The CDR3 DNA is TGCGCCAGCAGCTTGGGGACAGGGAGAGGATACAATGAGCAGTTCTTC.

The chain couples TRBV9 to TRBJ2-3; D ambiguous. V was pared by 4 bases and J by 0 bases, with 6 bases between. This CDR3 comprises 13 residues. Germline CDR1 is SGDLS and CDR2 is YYNGEE. CDR3 region: CASSTTSTDTQYF. CDR3 nucleotide sequence: TGTGCCAGCAGCACCACTAGCACAGATACGCAGTATTTT.

CDR3 sequence: CASTRTGVSGYTF. The CDR3 region has the DNA TGTGCCAGCACTAGGACAGGGGTGAGTGGCTACACCTTC. The V gene is TRBV9, the J gene TRBJ1-2; 9 bases are a match to TRBD1. Trimming at V came to 6 bases and at J to 7 bases, leaving 7 bases not matched to a gene. The CDR3 loop spans 13 amino acids. The germline V gene has CDR1 SGDLS and CDR2 YYNGEE.

This clonotype was seen at least ten times. V is TRBV11-2 and J is TRBJ2-3, with TRBD1 matching 9 bases. CDR3 length: 14 amino acids. V dropped 1 base and J dropped 4; count of bases not matched to a gene: 0. Germline V CDR1 and CDR2: SGHAT, FQNNGV. CDR3 sequence (DNA): TGTGCCAGCAGCTTAGGGGACAGGGCAGATACGCAGTATTTT. Translated, it gives CASSLGDRADTQYF. Full variable domain (remainder filled in from reference TRBV11-2 and TRBJ2-3): EAGVAQSPRYKIIEKRQSVAFWCNPISGHATLYWYQQILGQGPKLLIQFQNNGVVDDSQLPKDRFSAERLKGVDSTLKIQPAKLEDSAVYLCASSLGDRADTQYFGPGTRLTVL.

This clonotype was observed many times. The chain carries TRBV12-3 or TRBV12-4 and TRBJ2-5, with 9 bases matching TRBD1. V shed 5 bases, J shed 5 bases, and the junction held 9 bases outside the gene matches. This CDR3 contains 15 residues. The CDR3 loop is CASSAGQGRGETQYF. CDR3 DNA: TGTGCCAGCAGTGCTGGACAGGGGCGAGGGGAGACCCAGTACTTC.

This clonotype was seen at least ten times. The CDR3 sequence is CSASPTAPNYGYTF. As DNA, the CDR3 is TGCAGTGCTAGCCCCACAGCACCTAACTATGGCTACACCTTC. V and J are TRBV20-1 and TRBJ1-2; D is unclear. This CDR3 region has 14 residues. Germline CDR1 and CDR2: DFQATT and SNEGSKA (reference sequence). Trimming shortened V by 3 bases and J by 0 bases, and 11 bases separated the two germline ends.

The V call is TRBV5-1, the J call TRBJ1-1; 11 nucleotides align to TRBD1. The CDR3 is made up of 13 amino acids. V shed 7 bases, J shed 5 bases, and the junction held 4 bases outside the gene matches. From germline, CDR1 is SGHRS and CDR2 YFSETQ. In DNA, the CDR3 is TGCGCCAGCGGGGACAGGGGGAGAACTGAAGCTTTCTTT. Amino acids: CASGDRGRTEAFF.

The rearrangement links TRBV12-3 or TRBV12-4 to TRBJ2-7; D gene ambiguous. The CDR3 has 13 residues. Between the trimmed V and J ends, which lost 1 base and 5 bases, there was a span of 9 bases. CDR3 sequence reads: CASSLGVIHEQYF. CDR3 DNA: TGTGCCAGCAGTTTAGGGGTCATCCACGAGCAGTACTTC.

This clonotype was picked up a small number of times. The J gene is TRBJ2-1, the V gene TRBV7-9; 9 nucleotides match TRBD1. The length of the CDR3 is 16 residues. Germline values: CDR1 SEHNR, CDR2 FQNEAQ (reference sequence). After removal of 6 bases from V and 6 bases from J, the junction contained 12 bases not matched to a gene. The CDR3 region is CASSWTGVARGNEQFF. CDR3 DNA: TGTGCCAGCAGTTGGACAGGGGTCGCCAGGGGCAATGAGCAGTTCTTC.

The CDR3 reads CASSLLSSGGFYEQYF. CDR3 DNA: TGTGCCAGCAGTTTATTATCTAGCGGGGGATTCTACGAGCAGTACTTC. The chain combines TRBV27 with TRBJ2-7; 10 bases line up with TRBD2. In germline, CDR1 is MNHEY, CDR2 SMNVEV (reference sequence). The V gene end was trimmed by 1 base and the J gene end by 3 bases; junction bases not matched to a gene: 6. There are 16 residues in the CDR3.

The chain couples TRBV10-3 to TRBJ1-1; 9 bases line up with TRBD1. The CDR3 loop spans 15 amino acids. From germline, CDR1 is ENHRY and CDR2 SYGVKD. The V segment lost 4 bases and the J segment 3 bases; nucleotides outside the gene matches: 6. The CDR3 sequence: CAISADRGGDTEAFF. The CDR3 DNA follows: TGTGCCATCAGTGCGGACAGGGGTGGCGACACTGAAGCTTTCTTT.

The rearrangement links TRBV20-1 to TRBJ2-5; D might be TRBD2 (6 bases). The CDR3 is made up of 15 amino acids. Trimming took off 4 bases at V and 3 bases at J, with 18 bases between the two ends. The germline V gene has CDR1 DFQATT and CDR2 SNEGSKA (reference sequence). The CDR3 sequence is CSATGTPAREETQYF. CDR3 DNA sequence: TGCAGTGCTACCGGGACTCCGGCCCGGGAAGAGACCCAGTACTTC.

The chain couples TRBV13 to TRBJ2-1; unclear D gene. The CDR3 is 19 residues long. The germline V gene has CDR1 PRHDT and CDR2 FYEKMQ (reference sequence). Trimming stripped 2 bases from V and 0 bases from J, with 20 bases between. CDR3 sequence (DNA): TGTGCCAGCAGCTTAATTACCGGAATGGGGTGGAGCTCCTACAATGAGCAGTTCTTC. This gives the protein CASSLITGMGWSSYNEQFF.

The chain carries TRBV6-2 or TRBV6-3 and TRBJ2-2; 10 positions match TRBD2. This CDR3 contains 15 residues. V gave up 5 bases and J gave up 4 bases; unmatched junction bases: 4. Per the germline V gene, CDR1 is MNHEY and CDR2 is SVGEGT. The CDR3 nucleotides read TGTGCCAGCAGTGGGTGGACTAGCGGCACCGGGGAGCTGTTTTTT. Protein: CASSGWTSGTGELFF.

The chain has TRBV7-9 and TRBJ1-6; no clear D. Germline CDR1 SEHNR, CDR2 FQNEAQ (reference sequence). Trimming shortened V by 1 base and J by 10 bases, and 17 bases separated the two germline ends. The CDR3 totals 16 residues. In nucleotides, the CDR3 is TGTGCCAGCAGCTTAGGGAGCATAAAGCCGGGGTCACCCCTCCACTTT. Protein product: CASSLGSIKPGSPLHF.

This clonotype was picked up a small number of times. The J gene is TRBJ1-2, the V gene TRBV29-1; a weak D match, TRBD1 (5 bases). CDR3 length: 13 residues. V lost 5 bases, J lost 6 bases, and 16 bases lay in between. Germline V lookup: CDR1 SQVTM, CDR2 ANQGSEA. The CDR3 here is CSVWDRSGNGYTF. CDR3 nucleotide sequence: TGCAGCGTTTGGGACCGGAGTGGGAATGGCTACACCTTC.

The chain recombines TRBV20-1 with TRBJ2-3, with D hard to call. The CDR3 consists of 12 residues. CDR1 and CDR2 from the germline V gene are DFQATT and SNEGSKA (reference sequence). Trimming took off 0 bases at V and 3 bases at J, with 4 bases between the two ends. The CDR3, as DNA: TGCAGTGCTAGAGAAGAAACAGATACGCAGTATTTT. Translating gives CSAREETDTQYF.

This clonotype was counted a few times. This rearrangement joins TRBV7-9 to TRBJ2-3; D unclear. The germline V and J ends were trimmed by 7 bases and 0 bases, with 11 bases remaining between them. The CDR3 length is 14 residues. CDR1 and CDR2 (germline): SEHNR, FQNEAQ (reference sequence). The CDR3 loop is CASTSRTSTDTQYF. The CDR3, as DNA: TGTGCCAGCACCTCGCGGACCAGCACAGATACGCAGTATTTT.

This clonotype was seen a few times. The chain uses TRBV5-1 and TRBJ1-1; D gene ambiguous. The V and J ends lost 5 bases and 3 bases respectively, with 14 bases between them. The germline V gene has CDR1 SGHRS and CDR2 YFSETQ. This CDR3 contains 14 residues. The CDR3 loop reads CASRAIREDTEAFF. The CDR3 DNA is TGCGCCAGCAGAGCCATTAGGGAGGACACTGAAGCTTTCTTT.

The chain uses TRBV5-1 and TRBJ2-5; D remains ambiguous. The V end was cut by 4 bases, the J end by 5 bases, with 15 bases between. The CDR3 spans 14 residues. Germline values: CDR1 SGHRS, CDR2 YFSETQ. Written as DNA, the CDR3 is TGCGCCAGCAGCCTGCGACCGCCTGAGGAGACCCAGTACTTC. Translation gives CASSLRPPEETQYF.

This clonotype came up a few times. The chain combines TRBV12-3 or TRBV12-4 with TRBJ1-2; D may be TRBD1 (6 bases). This CDR3 has 13 residues. V was shortened by 6 bases and J by 4 bases, with 12 bases between the two germline ends. CDR3 protein: CASSPGGFYGYTF. The DNA of the CDR3 is TGTGCCAGCAGCCCGGGGGGCTTCTATGGCTACACCTTC.

This clonotype was seen repeatedly, ten times or more. The chain joins TRBV5-1 to TRBJ2-3; D may match TRBD1 or TRBD2 (5 bases each). This CDR3 spans 14 amino acids. Trimming stripped 9 bases from V and 0 bases from J, with 14 bases between. In germline, CDR1 is SGHRS, CDR2 YFSETQ. The CDR3 nucleotides read TGCGCCACCTCTATTTGGGGGAGCACAGATACGCAGTATTTT. The encoded protein is CATSIWGSTDTQYF.

There are many counts of this clonotype. The chain carries TRBV7-2 and TRBJ2-1, with 9 nucleotides matching TRBD1. Trimming at V came to 6 bases and at J to 6 bases, leaving 9 bases not matched to a gene. Germline V gives CDR1 SGHTA, CDR2 FQGNSA. The CDR3 covers 15 residues. The CDR3 region is CASRTPGQGLNEQFF. DNA of the CDR3: TGTGCCAGCAGGACTCCGGGACAGGGCCTCAATGAGCAGTTCTTC.

The V call is TRBV11-2, the J call TRBJ2-7; unclear D gene. Germline V gene sequence: CDR1 SGHAT, CDR2 FQNNGV. Between the trimmed V and J ends, which lost 4 bases and 6 bases, there was a span of 13 bases. CDR3 length: 13 residues. CDR3: CASSSPRHPEQYF. DNA for the CDR3: TGTGCCAGCAGCTCCCCCAGACATCCCGAGCAGTACTTC. The full variable domain, rest sourced from reference TRBV11-2 and TRBJ2-7, is EAGVAQSPRYKIIEKRQSVAFWCNPISGHATLYWYQQILGQGPKLLIQFQNNGVVDDSQLPKDRFSAERLKGVDSTLKIQPAKLEDSAVYLCASSSPRHPEQYFGPGTRLTVT.

This clonotype showed up just a few times. The chain employs TRBV20-1 and TRBJ2-3; 10 bases agree with TRBD2. The CDR3 length is 17 residues. Per the germline V gene, CDR1 is DFQATT and CDR2 is SNEGSKA (reference sequence). Trimming cost V 6 bases and J 1 base; bases outside gene matches: 13. The CDR3 loop is CSAEMLAGVRGTDTQYF. The CDR3 region has the DNA TGCAGTGCCGAGATGCTAGCGGGAGTACGAGGCACAGATACGCAGTATTTT.